This note documents a single TCR beta chain sequence. The sample is drawn from a study of human T cells and chemical hapten exposure. As for the study in general: Skin on the upper inner arm, around 2 cm by around 2 cm in size, was sensitized with 2% DPC.

Time point in this sample: pre-sensitization, week 0. Described treatment: therapeutic diphenylcyclopropenone sensitization with weekly scalp DPC. The CDR3 extends over 14 amino acids. With V trimmed by 2 bases and J by 2 bases, 2 bases remained unmatched. Germline V gene sequence: CDR1 DFQATT, CDR2 SNEGSKA (reference sequence). TCRdb re-analysed the RACE reads in MiXCR, keeping a single row per CDR3 protein. The table has about 110,000 distinct CDR3 sequences, roughly an eighth seen once. This clonotype was sampled from a woman between 50 and 59 years old with alopecia areata. Some clones in this sample may be carry-over from other donors' samples. This rearrangement joins TRBV20-1 to TRBJ2-3, with TRBD2 matching 9 bases. The sequencing here drew on whole blood, taken in connection with sensitization to the hapten diphenylcyclopropenone (DPC). As DNA, the CDR3 is TGCAGTGCTAGACGACTAGCGGACACAGATACGCAGTATTTT. Protein product: CSARRLADTDTQYF.